This TCR beta chain is from a study of T cells expressing NK-cell markers. Study in general: The study drew TCR beta repertoires from sorted CD3+CD56+NKG2C+, CD3+CD56+NKG2C- and CD3+CD56-NKG2C+ T cells. Study observations and caveats: The study found dominant NKG2C+ clonotypes at about 1.0-7.5% of CD8+ T cells in about six donors.

As concerns this clonotype: What it recognizes is unknown.

TCRdb reprocessed the 5' RACE reads and keeps a single row for each CDR3 protein, giving no DNA. The sample is made up of around 260,000 distinct CDR3 sequences, and the top ten hold 4% to 4.5% of it. This CDR3 region has 15 residues. Germline loops: CDR1 SGHTA, CDR2 FQGNSA. Material for sequencing was blood T cells: a sorted CD56 or NKG2C T cell subset, CD4+ or CD8+ T cells, or bulk PBMC T cells (not recorded which). The TCR sequence derives from a woman aged 18-70 years in good health. J is TRBJ1-2 and V is TRBV7-2; the TCRdb D gene call, TRBD1, has no DNA to confirm it. The CDR3 sequence: CASSLDGTGDYGYTF.